These T cell receptor beta chains were read from a single sample in a study of blood T cells in healthy people across ages. TCRdb reprocessed the 5' RACE reads via MiXCR and lists one record per CDR3 protein. There are about 930,000 distinct CDR3 sequences in the sample; about 27% occur only once, and roughly 10% lies in the top ten. A further study also used this sample, focusing on T cells of mothers and their children.

Material for sequencing was blood. All receptors derive from a woman in her 40s in good health. CDR3s include the opening cysteine and the closing phenylalanine or tryptophan. The order of the fields is J gene, V gene, CDR3 length, CDR3 protein.

j_call: TRBJ1-6
v_call: TRBV1
cdr3_length: 17
cdr3_aa: CTSSPSRDFSYNSPLHF

j_call: TRBJ2-1
v_call: TRBV12-3/TRBV12-4
cdr3_length: 15
cdr3_aa: CASSNGGQSYNEQFF

j_call: TRBJ1-2
v_call: TRBV6-6
cdr3_length: 17
cdr3_aa: CASSQALRQGANYGYTF

j_call: TRBJ2-5
v_call: TRBV2
cdr3_length: 17
cdr3_aa: CASSDSLSGTLRVEQYF

j_call: TRBJ2-7
v_call: TRBV6-5
cdr3_length: 13
cdr3_aa: CASTRDSTYEQYF

j_call: TRBJ2-5
v_call: TRBV29-1
cdr3_length: 12
cdr3_aa: CSVLGYQETQYF

j_call: TRBJ2-3
v_call: TRBV7-9
cdr3_length: 17
cdr3_aa: CASSSKPGQLYTDTQYF

j_call: TRBJ2-3
v_call: TRBV6-1
cdr3_length: 15
cdr3_aa: CASSDRRGPTDTQYF

j_call: TRBJ1-2
v_call: TRBV28
cdr3_length: 13
cdr3_aa: CASTGGMRYGYTF

j_call: TRBJ2-7
v_call: TRBV7-9
cdr3_length: 15
cdr3_aa: CASSLVVGPAYEQYF

j_call: TRBJ2-1
v_call: TRBV29-1
cdr3_length: 14
cdr3_aa: CSVVGQAGVETQFF

j_call: TRBJ2-3
v_call: TRBV6-5
cdr3_length: 19
cdr3_aa: CASSYPKLAGSRSPDTQYF

j_call: TRBJ1-3
v_call: TRBV15
cdr3_length: 15
cdr3_aa: CATSRDPGAGNTIYF

j_call: TRBJ2-3
v_call: TRBV28
cdr3_length: 16
cdr3_aa: CASSSLRYGPQDTQYF

j_call: TRBJ2-1
v_call: TRBV2
cdr3_length: 18
cdr3_aa: CASSGTSGGFPSYNEQFF

j_call: TRBJ1-2
v_call: TRBV29-1
cdr3_length: 14
cdr3_aa: CSVEGDTRANGYTF